This paragraph reports one TCR beta chain. Germline CDR1 MNHNS, CDR2 SASEGT. The CDR3 is 14 amino acids. This sample was included in a study of cytomegalovirus exposure and HLA in healthy donors. Primers for the PCR totalled 60 Vbeta and 13 Jbeta. Produced via immunoSEQ multiplex PCR; TCRdb's table is partial and in-frame only. The repertoire has about 190,000 clones, 80% to 90% of them found once; the top ten carry roughly 0.32%. The receptor was isolated from a woman in her twenties or thirties in good health and CMV-seronegative. Input material: PBMCs. This sequence joins TRBV6-1 and TRBJ2-5; D gene uncertain. The assigned J gene may be wrong: the sequence end matches TRBJ2-7 better. The CDR3 DNA is TGTGCCAGCAGTGAAGCGTGGAGCCACTACGAGCAGTACTTC. Translating gives CASSEAWSHYEQYF.